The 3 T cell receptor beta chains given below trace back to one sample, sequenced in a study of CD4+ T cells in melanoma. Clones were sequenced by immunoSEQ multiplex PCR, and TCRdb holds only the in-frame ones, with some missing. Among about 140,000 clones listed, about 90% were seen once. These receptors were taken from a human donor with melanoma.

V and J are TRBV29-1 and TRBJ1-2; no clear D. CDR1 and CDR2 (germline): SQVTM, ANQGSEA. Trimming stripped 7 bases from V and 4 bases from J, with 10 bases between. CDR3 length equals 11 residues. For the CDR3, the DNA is TGCAGCGGGGCAGTGAGCTATGGCTACACCTTC. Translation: CSGAVSYGYTF.

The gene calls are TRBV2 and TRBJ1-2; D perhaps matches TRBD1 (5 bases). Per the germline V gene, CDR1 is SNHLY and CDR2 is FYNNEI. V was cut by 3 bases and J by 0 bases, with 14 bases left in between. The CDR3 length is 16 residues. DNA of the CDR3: TGTGCCAGCAGTGATCCTCCCACAGGATCTAACTATGGCTACACCTTC. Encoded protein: CASSDPPTGSNYGYTF.

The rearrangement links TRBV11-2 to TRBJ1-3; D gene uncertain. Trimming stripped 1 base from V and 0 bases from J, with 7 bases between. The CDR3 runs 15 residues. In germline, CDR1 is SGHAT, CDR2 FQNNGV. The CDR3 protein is CASSLVPSSGNTIYF. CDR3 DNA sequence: TGTGCCAGCAGCTTAGTTCCAAGCTCTGGAAACACCATATATTTT.